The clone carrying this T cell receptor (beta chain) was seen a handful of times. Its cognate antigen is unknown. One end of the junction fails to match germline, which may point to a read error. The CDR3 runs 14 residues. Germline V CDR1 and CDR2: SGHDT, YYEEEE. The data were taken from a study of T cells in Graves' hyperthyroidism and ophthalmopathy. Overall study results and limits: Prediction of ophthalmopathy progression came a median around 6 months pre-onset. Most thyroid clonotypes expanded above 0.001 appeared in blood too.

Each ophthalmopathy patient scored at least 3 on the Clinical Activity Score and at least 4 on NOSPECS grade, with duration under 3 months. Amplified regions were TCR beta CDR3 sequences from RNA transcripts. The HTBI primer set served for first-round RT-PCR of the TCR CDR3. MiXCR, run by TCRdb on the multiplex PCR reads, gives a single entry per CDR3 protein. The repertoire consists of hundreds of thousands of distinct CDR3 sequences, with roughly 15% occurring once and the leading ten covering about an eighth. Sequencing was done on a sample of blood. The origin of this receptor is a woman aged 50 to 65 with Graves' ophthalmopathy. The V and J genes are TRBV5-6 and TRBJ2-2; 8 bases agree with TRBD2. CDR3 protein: CTSNLAGNTGELFF. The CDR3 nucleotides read TGTACCAGCAACCTAGCGGGGAACACCGGGGAGCTGTTTTTT.